What follows describes a single T cell receptor beta chain. Its antigen is not identified. V was shortened by 6 bases and J by 5 bases, with 14 bases between the two germline ends. The CDR3 has 14 residues. From germline, CDR1 is SGHTA and CDR2 FQGTGA. Here immunoSEQ multiplex PCR was the method, and the copy in TCRdb shows in-frame clones only, minus some. The sample carries 20,000 or so clones, about four fifths recorded once. The sample comes from a study of T cell responses to AZD1222 COVID-19 vaccine. General study results and limits: In a largely white British group with more females than males, clonal diversity was possibly underestimated.

The sequencing here drew on peripheral blood, taken 28 days after the second AZD1222 dose. The chain is built from TRBV7-3 and TRBJ2-1; D is ambiguous. This receptor was obtained from an adult who received the AZD1222 COVID-19 vaccine. CDR3 sequence: CASSLGSSHNEQFF. The CDR3 DNA reads TGTGCCAGCAGTCTTGGTAGCAGTCACAATGAGCAGTTCTTC.